Below are 17 T cell receptor beta chains sequenced from a single sample in a study of lung T cells in sarcoidosis with Löfgren's syndrome. MiXCR was run by TCRdb on the reads, yielding one entry per CDR3 protein. The data contain more than 50,000 distinct CDR3 sequences, around 20% of them singletons. The material sequenced was CD4+ T cells from PBMCs. Receptors were obtained from a human donor with sarcoidosis (Löfgren's syndrome or another form), or a control subject (not recorded which).

This clonotype was counted ten times or more. The chain recombines TRBV6-1 with TRBJ1-6; D ambiguous. The CDR3 totals 14 residues. The V and J ends lost 1 base and 4 bases respectively, with 5 bases between them. Germline CDR1 and CDR2: MNHNS and SASEGT. The CDR3 region has the DNA TGTGCCAGCAGTGAAGAGATTTATAATTCACCCCTCCACTTT. This gives the protein CASSEEIYNSPLHF.

This clonotype was seen many times. This chain links TRBV7-6 with TRBJ2-1, with 11 bases matching TRBD1. Germline-derived CDR1 and CDR2 are SGHVS and FNYEAQ. The junction had 3 bases not matched to a gene; V was cut back by 1 base and J by 4 bases. CDR3 length: 16 amino acids. CDR3: CASSLDGQGAYNEQFF. The DNA for the CDR3 is TGTGCCAGCAGCTTAGACGGACAGGGGGCTTACAATGAGCAGTTCTTC.

A word on this clonotype: This may be a read error, as it is one base from a much larger clone. The chain links TRBV6-2 or TRBV6-3 to TRBJ1-5, with D hard to call. V was cut by 1 base and J by 4 bases, with 8 bases left in between. Germline loops: CDR1 MNHEY, CDR2 SVGEGT. The CDR3 is 14 amino acids. CDR3 residues: CASSYWWMNQPQHF. The CDR3 bases are TGTGCCAGCAGTTACTGGTGGATGAATCAGCCCCAGCATTTT.

This clonotype has just a few counts. Mismatch with germline at one junction end may stem from a read error. The chain employs TRBV29-1 and TRBJ1-1; D not resolved. Germline V CDR1 and CDR2: SQVTM, ANQGSEA. The CDR3 length is 11 residues. CDR3 nucleotide sequence: TGCAGCGGAACCAAGAACACTGAGGCTTTCTTT. Its translation is CSGTKNTEAFF.

The chain carries TRBV20-1 and TRBJ1-4, with D possibly TRBD1 on 5 matching bases. Germline CDR1 and CDR2: DFQATT and SNEGSKA (reference sequence). Trimming stripped 5 bases from V and 5 bases from J, with 9 bases between. The CDR3 covers 12 residues. The chain's CDR3 is CSAWGKNEKLFF. The CDR3 nucleotides are TGCAGTGCTTGGGGCAAGAATGAAAAACTGTTTTTT.

This clonotype has only one observation. This may arise from a read error, as a much more abundant clone is one base away. The genes are TRBV20-1 and TRBJ1-1; 10 positions match TRBD1. This CDR3 has 14 residues. The germline V gene has CDR1 DFQATT and CDR2 SNEGSKA (reference sequence). The CDR3 bases are TGCAGTGCTAGACCGGGACAGGGGTACACTGAAGCTTCCTTT. Its translation: CSARPGQGYTEASF.

The V and J genes are TRBV18 and TRBJ2-1; D perhaps matches TRBD2 (6 bases). Germline V gene lookup returns CDR1 KGHSH and CDR2 LQKENI. V was pared by 6 bases and J by 2 bases, with 14 bases between. The CDR3 has 15 amino acids. In nucleotides, the CDR3 is TGTGCCAGCTCGCCTCTAGCGAGCCCCTACAATGAGCAGTTCTTC. It encodes CASSPLASPYNEQFF.

This clonotype was observed at least ten times. This chain links TRBV6-1 with TRBJ2-1; D is tentatively TRBD1 or TRBD2 (7 bases each). CDR1 and CDR2 from the germline V gene are MNHNS and SASEGT. Trimming left V 4 bases short and J 12 bases short, with 19 bases between. The CDR3 covers 14 residues. In DNA form, the CDR3 reads TGTGCCAGCAGTGGACCCGAACAGGGGAGGGGGCAGTTCTTC. Protein sequence: CASSGPEQGRGQFF.

Points on this clonotype: Since a much larger clone is just one base distant, this may be a read error. The gene calls are TRBV6-2 or TRBV6-3 and TRBJ2-3; TRBD2 agrees at 16 bases. The V and J ends lost 5 bases and 4 bases, in that order; junction bases with no gene match: 6. The CDR3 loop spans 17 amino acids. The V gene's germline CDR1 is MNHEY and CDR2 SVGEGT. CDR3 region: CASSKGLAGGSADTQYF. As DNA, the CDR3 is TGTGCCAGCAGTAAGGGACTAGCGGGGGGGTCGGCAGATACGCAGTATTTT.

Ten or more counts support this clonotype. The chain has TRBV6-1 and TRBJ1-1; unclear D gene. There are 16 residues in the CDR3. V was trimmed by 2 bases and J by 6 bases, leaving 19 bases between them. Germline V gene lookup returns CDR1 MNHNS and CDR2 SASEGT. The CDR3, as DNA: TGTGCCAGCAGTGAAATGAGGACGAGCATGGGTTCTGAAGCTTTCTTT. As protein: CASSEMRTSMGSEAFF.

This clonotype occurred many times. The genes are TRBV7-2 and TRBJ1-1; unclear D gene. Germline CDR1 and CDR2: SGHTA and FQGNSA. The CDR3 is 14 residues long. V was shortened by 1 base and J by 0 bases, with 6 bases between the two germline ends. The CDR3 region is CASSLVGLNTEAFF. The CDR3 DNA reads as TGTGCCAGCAGCTTAGTGGGATTGAACACTGAAGCTTTCTTT. Looking up the rest from reference TRBV7-2 and TRBJ1-1 gives the full variable domain: GAGVSQSPSNKVTEKGKDVELRCDPISGHTALYWYRQSLGQGLEFLIYFQGNSAPDKSGLPSDRFSAERTGGSVSTLTIQRTQQEDSAVYLCASSLVGLNTEAFFGQGTRLTVV.

This clonotype was detected only a few times. The V gene is TRBV11-2, the J gene TRBJ2-7; a possible D gene is TRBD2 (6 bases). The CDR3 loop spans 14 amino acids. Germline values: CDR1 SGHAT, CDR2 FQNNGV. The V and J ends lost 5 bases and 3 bases respectively, with 14 bases between them. The CDR3 reads CASSPLGGIYEQYF. Here the CDR3 DNA reads TGTGCCAGCAGCCCCCTCGGCGGGATCTACGAGCAGTACTTC.

As to this clonotype: This clone may be a read error of a much larger clone one base away. The chain couples TRBV2 to TRBJ2-2; D gene uncertain. CDR1 SNHLY and CDR2 FYNNEI come from the germline V gene. V was pared by 4 bases and J by 13 bases, with 10 bases between. This CDR3 region has 11 residues. CDR3 sequence reads: CASSAEGLLFF. DNA for the CDR3: TGTGCCAGCAGTGCGGAAGGGTTGCTGTTTTTT. The full variable domain, its missing parts supplied by reference TRBV2 and TRBJ2-2, is EPEVTQTPSHQVTQMGQEVILRCVPISNHLYFYWYRQILGQKVEFLVSFYNNEISEKSEIFDDQFSVERPDGSNFTLKIRSTKLEDSAMYFCASSAEGLLFFGEGSRLTVL.

As DNA, the CDR3 is TGTGCCAGCAGCCAAGAGTCAGCGGGGGCCCTTGGAGATACGCAGTATTTT. Its translation is CASSQESAGALGDTQYF. The chain has TRBV4-2 and TRBJ2-3; the match to TRBD2 covers 8 bases. V dropped 0 bases and J dropped 5; count of bases not matched to a gene: 10. Per the germline V gene, CDR1 is LGHNA and CDR2 is YNFKEQ. This CDR3 has 17 residues.

This clonotype has more than one count but fewer than ten. The junction departs from the called germline gene at one end, perhaps through a read error. The chain employs TRBV7-7 and TRBJ2-1; possibly TRBD1 or TRBD2 for D (5 bases each). Germline CDR1 SSHAT, CDR2 FNYEAQ (reference sequence). CDR3 length equals 14 residues. The CDR3 loop is CASSPAGGSALQFF. The CDR3 DNA reads as TGTGCTAGCAGCCCCGCTGGGGGTAGCGCCCTCCAGTTCTTC.

About this clonotype itself: It may be a read error: a sequence one base away is much more abundant. The rearrangement links TRBV28 to TRBJ2-6; no clear D. The CDR3 runs to 14 residues. Germline CDR1 is MDHEN and CDR2 is SYDVKM. The CDR3: CARSSPAGANVLTF. In DNA, the CDR3 is TGTGCCCGCAGTTCTCCCGCGGGGGCCAACGTCCTGACTTTC. Full variable domain (outside the CDR3, taken from reference TRBV28 and TRBJ2-6): DVKVTQSSRYLVKRTGEKVFLECVQDMDHENMFWYRQDPGLGLRLIYFSYDVKMKEKGDIPEGYSVSREKKERFSLILESASTNQTSMYLCARSSPAGANVLTFGAGSRLTVL.

With regard to this clonotype: A read error is possible here, since a much larger clone lies one base away. The J gene is TRBJ2-5, the V gene TRBV20-1; D is undetermined. Germline loops: CDR1 DFQATT, CDR2 SNEGSKA (reference sequence). The CDR3 consists of 12 residues. CDR3 amino acids: CSALGLQETQHF. The CDR3 DNA sequence: TGCAGTGCTTTGGGCCTCCAAGAGACCCAGCACTTC.